The entry that follows covers one TCR beta chain sequence. The data belong to a study of blood T cell repertoires in COVID-19. Study as a whole: There were acute and convalescent COVID-19 samples, and they came from the United States, Italy and Spain.

Repertoires were generated with immunoSEQ multiplex PCR, while TCRdb's copy carries only in-frame clones and drops some. The repertoire includes about 130,000 clones, over 85% of them detected once, and approximately 5% sits in the top ten. Enrolment of Seattle patients took place during active infection, and they were followed longitudinally. The TCR sequence derives from a man aged 60 to 69 with COVID-19, enrolled during active disease. Sequencing was carried out using peripheral blood.

CDR3 sequence reads: CASSQGLDNEQFF. The CDR3 DNA is TGCGCCAGCAGCCAGGGACTAGACAATGAGCAGTTCTTC. This sequence joins TRBV4-3 and TRBJ2-1; 8 bases line up with TRBD2. The V gene end was trimmed by 3 bases and the J gene end by 5 bases; junction bases not matched to a gene: 0. Germline V gene data show CDR1 as LGHNA and CDR2 as YSLEER. This CDR3 is 13 amino acids long.